These 4 T cell receptor beta chains were sequenced from one sample in a study of cytomegalovirus exposure and HLA in healthy donors. The study ran its PCR with 60 Vbeta and 13 Jbeta primers. Clones were sequenced by immunoSEQ multiplex PCR, and TCRdb holds only the in-frame ones, with some missing. Among about 160,000 clones, about 86% were seen once, and the ten largest hold almost 2%. Sequencing input: PBMCs. The receptors derive from a woman between 18 and 30 years old in good health and CMV-seronegative.

This chain connects TRBV27 to TRBJ1-1; tentative D call: TRBD1 (6 bases). The germline V and J ends were trimmed by 0 bases and 1 base, with 6 bases remaining between them. Germline-derived CDR1 and CDR2 are MNHEY and SMNVEV (reference sequence). The CDR3 consists of 14 residues. The CDR3 spells CASSLSGQNTEAFF. In DNA, the CDR3 is TGTGCCAGCAGTTTATCGGGACAGAACACTGAAGCTTTCTTT.

The rearrangement joins TRBV9 to TRBJ1-2; a weak D match, TRBD1 (5 bases). In germline, CDR1 is SGDLS, CDR2 YYNGEE. The CDR3 is made up of 13 amino acids. Between the trimmed V and J ends, which lost 0 bases and 7 bases, there was a span of 10 bases. The CDR3 DNA reads as TGTGCCAGCAGCGTAGAAGGGGTTTCTGGCTACACCTTC. Its translation: CASSVEGVSGYTF.

The chain links TRBV7-9 to TRBJ2-7, with D perhaps TRBD1 (7 bases). V was cut by 2 bases and J by 3 bases, with 20 bases left in between. The CDR3 length is 17 residues. Germline-derived CDR1 and CDR2 are SEHNR and FQNEAQ (reference sequence). Here the CDR3 reads CASSLYVLEGAHYEQYF. CDR3 sequence (DNA): TGTGCCAGCAGCTTATATGTTTTGGAGGGGGCTCACTACGAGCAGTACTTC.

This chain uses TRBV7-9 with TRBJ2-1; tentatively, D is TRBD2 (7 bases). The CDR3 sequence is 16 residues long. V was shortened by 8 bases and J by 1 base, with 18 bases between the two germline ends. From germline, CDR1 is SEHNR and CDR2 FQNEAQ (reference sequence). This chain's CDR3 is CASALGGGGSYNEQFF. CDR3 nucleotide sequence: TGTGCCAGCGCCCTTGGGGGAGGGGGTTCCTACAATGAGCAGTTCTTC.